The source of this TCR beta chain is a study of molecular identifiers for immune sequencing clone quantification. TCRdb re-analysed the PCR reads in MiXCR, keeping a single row per CDR3 protein. The data hold about 640,000 distinct CDR3 sequences, with roughly 21% observed a single time. Per the germline V gene, CDR1 is DFQATT and CDR2 is SNEGSKA (reference sequence). The CDR3 is made up of 13 amino acids. On this clonotype itself: A much larger clone sits a single nucleotide away, making a read error possible.

Source material: naive CD8+ T cells from blood, with Jurkat cell RNA spiked in. Documented subset: FACS-sorted CD8+CD4-CCR7+CD45RA+ naive T cells. This TCR was sampled from a human donor in good health. Some libraries in this study had Jurkat cell RNA spiked in. V and J are TRBV20-1 and TRBJ2-5, with D possibly TRBD2 on 5 matching bases. The CDR3 region has the DNA TGCAGTGCTAGAGAGAGGGCTCAAGAGACCCAGTGCTTC. Protein product: CSARERAQETQCF.